What follows are 18 T cell receptor beta chains derived from one specimen sequenced in a study of beta chain features in type 1 diabetes. Reverse transcribing all isolated RNA meant expressed TCRB transcripts were sequenced. Some clones are missing from TCRdb's copy, which holds only in-frame ones; the method was immunoSEQ multiplex PCR. The data show some 700,000 clones, around 15% seen once. No antigens are known for them. Study results and limitations: Moderate yet significant TCRB CDR3 shortening was seen in Type 1 diabetes patients in all four CD4+ subsets.

Material for sequencing was naive CD4+ T cells from blood. The receptors were gathered from a man between 18 and 29 years old with type 1 diabetes.

The chain joins TRBV7-2 to TRBJ1-5; the D is unclear. The germline CDR1 and CDR2 sequences are SGHTA and FQGNSA. The length of the CDR3 is 15 residues. Deletions cut 3 bases from V and 7 bases from J, with 16 bases between. This CDR3 reads CASSFVEGLGQPQHF. The CDR3 coding sequence is TGTGCCAGCAGCTTTGTTGAAGGGCTGGGCCAGCCCCAGCATTTT.

CDR3 protein: CASSGGFDYGYTF. The DNA for the CDR3 is TGCGCCAGCAGTGGAGGATTTGACTATGGCTACACCTTC. This sequence joins TRBV10-2 and TRBJ1-2; no clear D. V lost 4 bases and J lost 3, with 9 bases in between. The CDR3 sequence is 13 residues long. Germline CDR1 is WSHSY and CDR2 is SAAADI.

In this sample, this clone turned up a few times. The gene calls are TRBV21-1 and TRBJ2-7. TRBV21-1 is termed a pseudogene. The CDR3 covers 14 residues. This CDR3 is CASSKPLDATEQYF. For the CDR3, the DNA is TGTGCCAGCAGCAAACCCCTCGACGCTACCGAGCAGTACTTC.

The chain uses TRBV5-1 and TRBJ1-5; possible D gene TRBD1, 6 bases. Trimming took off 5 bases at V and 8 bases at J, with 20 bases between the two ends. CDR1 and CDR2 from the germline V gene are SGHRS and YFSETQ. The CDR3 contains 15 residues. The CDR3 reads CASRPTTGIGEPQHF. CDR3 DNA sequence: TGCGCCAGCAGACCAACTACAGGGATCGGTGAGCCCCAGCATTTT.

This chain uses TRBV28 with TRBJ1-1; no definite D call. V dropped 4 bases and J dropped 3 bases, with 15 bases sitting between them. Germline V gene data show CDR1 as MDHEN and CDR2 as SYDVKM. The CDR3 contains 15 residues. This CDR3 reads CASSSPVGSHTEAFF. CDR3 DNA: TGTGCCAGCAGTTCCCCCGTTGGGAGCCACACTGAAGCTTTCTTT.

This sequence joins TRBV9 and TRBJ1-2; D uncertain. The CDR3 runs 13 residues. V lost 3 bases and J lost 8, with 14 bases in between. Per germline, CDR1 SGDLS and CDR2 YYNGEE. The CDR3: CASSDDDIGGYTF. The CDR3 nucleotides read TGTGCCAGCAGCGACGACGACATAGGCGGCTACACCTTC.

This clone came up a few times. The J gene is TRBJ1-2, the V gene TRBV7-9, with D possibly matching TRBD1 (5 bases). The CDR3 has 15 residues. Germline V gene data show CDR1 as SEHNR and CDR2 as FQNEAQ (reference sequence). V lost 4 bases and J lost 4, with 16 bases in between. CDR3 sequence reads: CASSYGRDSGYGYTF. The CDR3 nucleotides read TGTGCCAGCAGCTATGGGAGGGACTCTGGCTATGGCTACACCTTC. The whole variable domain, remainder taken from reference TRBV7-9 and TRBJ1-2, is DTGVSQNPRHKITKRGQNVTFRCDPISEHNRLYWYRQTLGQGPEFLTYFQNEAQLEKSRLLSDRFSAERPKGSFSTLEIQRTEQGDSAMYLCASSYGRDSGYGYTFGSGTRLTVV.

As concerns this clone: This same CDR3 is encoded by further DNA sequences in the sample. The rearrangement joins TRBV28 to TRBJ2-3, with D tentatively TRBD2 (5 bases). This CDR3 is built from 14 residues. The germline CDR1 and CDR2 sequences are MDHEN and SYDVKM. Between the trimmed V and J ends, which lost 5 bases and 3 bases, there was a span of 12 bases. The CDR3 spells CASSPAGRTDTQYF. CDR3 nucleotide sequence: TGTGCCAGCAGTCCCGCGGGTAGGACAGATACGCAGTATTTT. The full variable domain, completed using reference TRBV28 and TRBJ2-3, is DVKVTQSSRYLVKRTGEKVFLECVQDMDHENMFWYRQDPGLGLRLIYFSYDVKMKEKGDIPEGYSVSREKKERFSLILESASTNQTSMYLCASSPAGRTDTQYFGPGTRLTVL.

The gene calls are TRBV10-3 and TRBJ2-7; 7 bases fit TRBD2. Germline CDR1 ENHRY, CDR2 SYGVKD. CDR3 length: 14 amino acids. Losses at the gene ends were 7 bases for V and 4 bases for J; bases not matched to a gene: 10. The CDR3 region is CAITTGSGGYEQYF. Written as DNA, the CDR3 is TGTGCCATCACCACGGGCTCCGGGGGGTACGAGCAGTACTTC.

The V gene is TRBV5-6, the J gene TRBJ2-1; the D is unclear. Germline V lookup: CDR1 SGHDT, CDR2 YYEEEE. V dropped 2 bases and J dropped 9 bases, with 6 bases sitting between them. The CDR3 runs to 11 residues. The CDR3 DNA reads TGTGCCAGCAGCTTAAACGTTGAGCAGTTCTTC. Translation: CASSLNVEQFF. The variable domain in full, with the rest retrieved from reference TRBV5-6 and TRBJ2-1, is DAGVTQSPTHLIKTRGQQVTLRCSPKSGHDTVSWYQQALGQGPQFIFQYYEEEERQRGNFPDRFSGHQFPNYSSELNVNALLLGDSALYLCASSLNVEQFFGPGTRLTVL.

In this sample, this clone turned up a few times. The rearrangement joins TRBV19 to TRBJ2-7; 9 bases are a match to TRBD2. Losses at the gene ends were 9 bases for V and 3 bases for J; bases not matched to a gene: 12. Germline V gene data show CDR1 as LNHDA and CDR2 as SQIVND (reference sequence). The CDR3 is 15 amino acids. CDR3 nucleotides: TGTGCCAGAGAAGACAGGGTTAGCGGGGGCTACGAGCAGTACTTC. Translated: CAREDRVSGGYEQYF.

This clone was observed a handful of times. This sequence joins TRBV15 and TRBJ1-4, with 9 bases matching TRBD1. V was clipped by 0 bases and J by 6 bases; unmatched bases: 8. The CDR3 totals 17 residues. CDR1 and CDR2 (germline): LNHNV, YYDKDF (reference sequence). The CDR3 here is CATSRDSTGGLYEKLFF. CDR3 DNA sequence: TGTGCCACCAGCAGAGATTCAACAGGGGGCCTTTATGAAAAACTGTTTTTT.

The genes are TRBV11-1 and TRBJ2-3; TRBD1 matches at 10 bases. Per germline, CDR1 SGHAT and CDR2 FQDESV (reference sequence). The ends lost 5 bases at V and 4 bases at J; junction bases unmatched: 6. The CDR3 contains 15 residues. The CDR3 is CASSKYGQGADTQYF. As DNA, the CDR3 is TGTGCCAGCAGCAAATATGGACAGGGGGCAGATACGCAGTATTTT.

This clone was seen only a few times. V and J are TRBV25-1 and TRBJ1-5; possibly TRBD1 for D (5 bases). The germline CDR1 and CDR2 sequences are MGHDK and SYGVNS. V lost 4 bases to trimming and J lost 2 bases, with 9 bases between them. CDR3 length equals 14 residues. The CDR3 reads CASSVGGGNQPQHF. As DNA, the CDR3 is TGTGCCAGCAGTGTCGGGGGTGGCAATCAGCCCCAGCATTTT.

The chain is built from TRBV25-1 and TRBJ1-6; 11 bases are shared with TRBD1. J gave up 9 bases and V 7 bases, and 2 bases lay outside the gene matches. The CDR3 totals 13 residues. Germline V gene data show CDR1 as MGHDK and CDR2 as SYGVNS. The CDR3 loop is CASNGQGASPLHF. The CDR3 region has the DNA TGTGCCAGCAACGGACAGGGGGCTTCACCCCTCCACTTT.

Only a few counts were recorded for this clone. Other DNA sequences from this sample encode an identical CDR3 as well. J is TRBJ2-6 and V is TRBV28; no clear D. The CDR3 is made up of 13 amino acids. Germline loops: CDR1 MDHEN, CDR2 SYDVKM. Trimming pared 2 bases from V and 4 bases from J, leaving 3 bases between. In nucleotides, the CDR3 is TGTGCCAGCAGTTTAACCGGGGCCAACGTCCTGACTTTC. Residues: CASSLTGANVLTF.

A few counts support this clone. CDR3 region: CASSLRGRVRSEQYF. The CDR3 DNA reads TGTGCCAGCAGTTTAAGGGGCAGGGTGCGGTCCGAGCAGTACTTC. The rearrangement uses TRBV27 and TRBJ2-7, with a tentative D call TRBD1 (5 bases). The germline V gene has CDR1 MNHEY and CDR2 SMNVEV (reference sequence). This CDR3 comprises 15 residues. Trimming cost V 2 bases and J 6 bases, with 17 bases left between them.

This rearrangement joins TRBV6-5 to TRBJ1-4; D is uncertain. The CDR3 totals 12 residues. The ends were cut back, 5 bases at V and 11 bases at J, with 12 bases in the middle. Germline CDR1 and CDR2: MNHEY and SVGAGI. This CDR3 reads CASSLDRGKLFF. CDR3 nucleotides: TGTGCCAGCAGTCTGGACCGAGGGAAACTGTTTTTT.